Sequencing of this TCR beta chain was carried out in a study of blood T cell repertoires in COVID-19. The V gene's germline CDR1 is LNHNV and CDR2 YYDKDF (reference sequence). V dropped 2 bases and J dropped 7; count of bases not matched to a gene: 9. The CDR3 is 16 residues long. Original handling: Reference gene primer amplification gave estimated nucleated cell counts. Assay used: immunoSEQ multiplex PCR; TCRdb lists only in-frame clones, some missing. V and J calls and clone size are given by that table; D and trimming were obtained from the DNA. The data contain fewer than 250,000 clones, 70% to 90% of them singletons.

This rearrangement joins TRBV15 to TRBJ2-1; 9 nucleotides match TRBD1. The clonotype originates from a man over 45 with acute or convalescent COVID-19. Sequencing was carried out using peripheral blood. The CDR3 sequence: CATSRLPGTGINEQFF. DNA of the CDR3: TGTGCCACCAGCAGATTGCCCGGGACAGGGATAAATGAGCAGTTCTTC.